The rows below give T cell receptor beta chains drawn from one sample of a study of T cells in Graves' hyperthyroidism and ophthalmopathy. MiXCR, applied by TCRdb to the multiplex PCR reads, yields one record per CDR3 protein. This sample has some 490,000 distinct CDR3 sequences, with roughly a sixth found just once. Material: blood. These receptors all stem from a young woman with Graves' ophthalmopathy. CDR3s include the opening cysteine and the closing phenylalanine or tryptophan. The D gene is left open where the match is weak. The size field is filled for only some rows; it gives once, few, many or a size class.

V	J	size	D	CDR3	DNA
TRBV20-1	TRBJ2-2	many	-	CSARHAGAGELFF	TGCAGTGCTAGACATGCCGGGGCCGGGGAGCTGTTTTTT
TRBV12-3/TRBV12-4	TRBJ2-1	many	TRBD2	CASSLGTRSYDNEQFF	TGTGCCAGCAGTTTGGGGACTAGAAGCTACGACAATGAGCAGTTCTTC
TRBV27	TRBJ1-1	few	-	CASNHSPNTEAFF	TGTGCCAGCAACCACAGCCCGAACACTGAAGCTTTCTTT
TRBV3-1	TRBJ2-3	many	TRBD2	CASSRPGLAGGTDTQYF	TGTGCCAGCAGCCGCCCAGGACTAGCGGGAGGGACAGATACGCAGTATTTT
TRBV20-1	TRBJ2-1	many	TRBD2	CSAGGTSGYNEQFF	TGCAGTGCTGGCGGGACTAGCGGCTACAATGAGCAGTTCTTC
TRBV7-2	TRBJ1-1	many	TRBD1	CASSSRTGGYTEAFF	TGTGCCAGCAGCTCCCGGACAGGGGGGTACACTGAAGCTTTCTTT
TRBV5-1	TRBJ1-1	many	TRBD1	CASSVDRVQGVGTEAFF	TGCGCCAGCAGCGTCGACAGGGTCCAGGGTGTAGGGACTGAAGCTTTCTTT
TRBV5-6	TRBJ1-2	few	TRBD1	CASSLTGQPLQTGYTF	TGTGCCAGCAGCTTAACGGGACAGCCGTTACAAACCGGCTACACCTTC
TRBV4-3	TRBJ2-1	many	-	CASSQERDLSYNEQFF	TGCGCCAGCAGCCAAGAAAGGGACCTCTCCTACAATGAGCAGTTCTTC
TRBV6-1	TRBJ1-5	-	TRBD1	CASTGQSNQPQHF	TGTGCCAGCACGGGACAGAGCAATCAGCCCCAGCATTTT
TRBV11-3	TRBJ2-1	many	-	CASSLGLLNEQFF	TGTGCCAGCAGCTTAGGCCTTCTCAATGAGCAGTTCTTC
TRBV7-2	TRBJ2-1	many	-	CASSPVGSYSYNEQFF	TGTGCCAGCAGCCCGGTAGGGAGTTACTCCTACAATGAGCAGTTCTTC
TRBV28	TRBJ2-7	-	-	CASSFPYNYEQYF	TGTGCCAGCAGTTTTCCCTATAACTACGAGCAGTACTTC
TRBV27	TRBJ2-7	-	TRBD1	CASSPGQGVEQYF	TGTGCCAGCAGCCCGGGACAGGGAGTCGAGCAGTACTTC
TRBV6-5	TRBJ1-6	-	-	CASSSPGRSYNSPLHF	TGTGCCAGCAGTTCACCAGGGCGCTCTTATAATTCACCCCTCCACTTT
TRBV12-3/TRBV12-4	TRBJ2-2	many	-	CASNPGQNTGELFF	TGTGCCAGCAACCCGGGCCAGAACACCGGGGAGCTGTTTTTT
TRBV7-2	TRBJ2-4	many	-	CASSRWDTWGIYLAKNIQYF	TGTGCCAGCAGCCGATGGGACACATGGGGGATATATCTGGCCAAAAACATTCAGTACTTC
TRBV7-2	TRBJ2-7	many	-	CASSPHRIYEQYF	TGTGCCAGCAGCCCCCACAGGATTTACGAGCAGTACTTC
TRBV7-9	TRBJ1-2	many	-	CASSPGPNYGYTF	TGTGCCAGCAGCCCCGGGCCCAACTATGGCTACACCTTC
TRBV28	TRBJ2-3	-	-	CASSPPAEGTDTQYF	TGTGCCAGCAGTCCCCCAGCGGAGGGGACAGATACGCAGTATTTT
TRBV2	TRBJ2-2	few	TRBD1	CASSDSADRGEGGELFF	TGTGCCAGCAGTGACTCGGCGGACAGGGGTGAGGGCGGGGAGCTGTTTTTT
TRBV6-5	TRBJ2-7	many	TRBD2	CASSYSTGGADKPTYEQYF	TGTGCCAGCAGTTACTCGACGGGGGGAGCGGACAAACCTACCTACGAGCAGTACTTC
TRBV28	TRBJ2-2	few	-	CASSLIRDVAGELFF	TGTGCCAGCAGTTTAATCAGGGACGTGGCCGGGGAGCTGTTTTTT
TRBV2	TRBJ2-1	-	TRBD2	CASSKVPRLAGGPGEQFF	TGTGCCAGCAGTAAAGTCCCCCGACTAGCGGGAGGGCCAGGTGAGCAGTTCTTC
TRBV5-5	TRBJ2-1	-	-	CASSLEGTLPYEQFF	TGTGCCAGCAGCTTAGAGGGGACGCTGCCGTATGAGCAGTTCTTC
TRBV5-5	TRBJ1-1	-	-	CASSLVFFYTRGMEAFF	TGTGCCAGCAGCTTGGTTTTCTTCTATACGCGGGGCATGGAAGCTTTCTTT